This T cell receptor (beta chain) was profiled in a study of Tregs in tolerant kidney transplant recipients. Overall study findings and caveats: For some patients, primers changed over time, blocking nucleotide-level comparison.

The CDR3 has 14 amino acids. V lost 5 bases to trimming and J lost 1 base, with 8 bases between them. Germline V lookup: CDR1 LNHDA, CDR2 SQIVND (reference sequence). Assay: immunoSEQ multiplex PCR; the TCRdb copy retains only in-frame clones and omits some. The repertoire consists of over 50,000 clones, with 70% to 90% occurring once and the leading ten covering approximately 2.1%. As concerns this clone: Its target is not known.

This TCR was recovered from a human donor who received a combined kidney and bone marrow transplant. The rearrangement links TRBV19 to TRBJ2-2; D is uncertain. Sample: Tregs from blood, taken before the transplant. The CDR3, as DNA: TGTGCCAGTAGTCCCTTACGGAACACCGGGGAGCTGTTTTTT. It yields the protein CASSPLRNTGELFF.